This T cell receptor beta chain is from a study of blood T cells in healthy people across ages. The second PCR ran about 6 to 11 cycles with a sample-barcoded 5' primer and J-beta primers. A template-switch adaptor with 12 random nucleotides tagged each cDNA molecule. MiXCR, applied by TCRdb to the 5' RACE reads, yields one record per CDR3 protein. The sample lists 1.5 million to 2 million distinct CDR3 sequences, almost 35% occurring once. V gave up 4 bases and J gave up 7 bases, with 9 bases separating them. CDR3 size: 12 residues. Per the germline V gene, CDR1 is LGHNT and CDR2 is FRNRAP. This TCR was sampled from a woman aged 25 to 39 in good health. The J gene is TRBJ2-3, the V gene TRBV12-5; weak D call: TRBD2 (5 bases). The sequenced sample consisted of blood. The CDR3 DNA follows: TGTGCTAGTGGTTCGGGGTCCTATACGCAGTATTTT. Protein product: CASGSGSYTQYF.